These T cell receptor beta chains were read from a single sample in a study of type 1 regulatory T cells. A single record per CDR3 protein comes from TCRdb applying MiXCR to the reads. The sample carries about 24,000 distinct CDR3 sequences, over 60% recorded once. These receptors have no identified antigens. The sequenced sample consisted of cultured T cells, either the whole culture or a sorted T cell fraction (not recorded which). The receptors come from a human donor in good health. Each CDR3 is given without its conserved first and last residue. The order of the fields is V gene, J gene, CDR3 protein.

V: TRBV20-1
J: TRBJ1-5
CDR3: SAVGQGAQPQH

V: TRBV12-3/TRBV12-4
J: TRBJ1-2
CDR3: ASSSTGTNYGYT

V: TRBV30
J: TRBJ1-1
CDR3: AWSVRRGGEAF

V: TRBV20-1
J: TRBJ1-5
CDR3: SAVDRIVGQPQH

V: TRBV12-3/TRBV12-4
J: TRBJ2-1
CDR3: ASLDRVNEQF

V: TRBV7-2
J: TRBJ2-2
CDR3: ASSQRQGIGGELF

V: TRBV6-1
J: TRBJ2-3
CDR3: ASSSGRRSTDTQY

V: TRBV29-1
J: TRBJ1-1
CDR3: SVRTLLNTEAF

V: TRBV20-1
J: TRBJ1-2
CDR3: SARDQSAGAIYGYT

V: TRBV5-1
J: TRBJ2-1
CDR3: ASSTASGTLYNEQF

V: TRBV7-2
J: TRBJ2-3
CDR3: ARSRDYGTDTQY

V: TRBV18
J: TRBJ2-2
CDR3: ASSPDSANTGELF

V: TRBV6-1
J: TRBJ2-1
CDR3: ASAGGGTGDNEQF

V: TRBV7-9
J: TRBJ2-7
CDR3: ASSYLGGTYEQY

V: TRBV3-1
J: TRBJ1-2
CDR3: ASSQRAGQLKQNNYGYT

V: TRBV3-1
J: TRBJ1-6
CDR3: ASSYQGGNSPLH

V: TRBV12-3/TRBV12-4
J: TRBJ1-3
CDR3: ASRGQGAAGNTIY

V: TRBV5-1
J: TRBJ1-2
CDR3: ASSHGQNNYGYT

V: TRBV20-1
J: TRBJ2-4
CDR3: SASQTGLAGNIQY

V: TRBV12-3/TRBV12-4
J: TRBJ1-6
CDR3: ASSRRGSPLH

V: TRBV5-1
J: TRBJ2-6
CDR3: ASSDFTGANVLT

V: TRBV5-4
J: TRBJ2-1
CDR3: ASSLVGSGSNEQF

V: TRBV15
J: TRBJ2-1
CDR3: ATSRDWFSGEQF

V: TRBV5-1
J: TRBJ2-2
CDR3: ASSQTGTGNVGTGELF

V: TRBV7-2
J: TRBJ2-1
CDR3: ASSPHGQERHNEQF

V: TRBV18
J: TRBJ2-5
CDR3: ASSPARSTLETQY

V: TRBV18
J: TRBJ2-7
CDR3: ASSPDRSTQY

V: TRBV2
J: TRBJ1-1
CDR3: ASSVSLTVAEAF

V: TRBV7-2
J: TRBJ2-2
CDR3: ASSSQPQGVYTGELF

V: TRBV6-6
J: TRBJ1-2
CDR3: ASRASSDRGRGYT

V: TRBV18
J: TRBJ1-2
CDR3: ASSPGAPNYGYT

V: TRBV18
J: TRBJ2-7
CDR3: ASSPSLSLSYEQY

V: TRBV4-1
J: TRBJ1-2
CDR3: ASSQESPRGGYT

V: TRBV12-3/TRBV12-4
J: TRBJ2-2
CDR3: ASSLVQGPTGELF

V: TRBV2
J: TRBJ2-3
CDR3: ASSKSGLSTDTQY

V: TRBV3-1
J: TRBJ2-5
CDR3: ASSQSGETQY

V: TRBV27
J: TRBJ1-1
CDR3: ASSSSRQGGVNTEAF

V: TRBV3-2
J: TRBJ1-5
CDR3: ASSLHPVAPNQPRH